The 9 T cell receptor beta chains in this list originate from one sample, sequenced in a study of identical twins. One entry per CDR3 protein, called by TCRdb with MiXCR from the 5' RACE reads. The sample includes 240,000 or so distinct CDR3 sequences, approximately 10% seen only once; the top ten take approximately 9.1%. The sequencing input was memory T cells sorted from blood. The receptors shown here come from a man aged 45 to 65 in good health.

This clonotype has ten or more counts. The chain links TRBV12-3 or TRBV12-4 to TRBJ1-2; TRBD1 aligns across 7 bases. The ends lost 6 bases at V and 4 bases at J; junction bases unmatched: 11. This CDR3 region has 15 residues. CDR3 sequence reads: CASSPGTRGLYGYTF. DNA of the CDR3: TGTGCCAGCAGCCCAGGGACAAGGGGGCTCTATGGCTACACCTTC.

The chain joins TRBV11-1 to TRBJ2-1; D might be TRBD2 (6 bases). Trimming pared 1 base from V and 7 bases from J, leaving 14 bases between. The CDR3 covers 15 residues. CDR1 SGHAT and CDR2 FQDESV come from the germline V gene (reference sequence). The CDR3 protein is CASSLDVASVNEQFF. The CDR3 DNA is TGTGCCAGCAGCTTAGATGTCGCTAGCGTTAATGAGCAGTTCTTC.

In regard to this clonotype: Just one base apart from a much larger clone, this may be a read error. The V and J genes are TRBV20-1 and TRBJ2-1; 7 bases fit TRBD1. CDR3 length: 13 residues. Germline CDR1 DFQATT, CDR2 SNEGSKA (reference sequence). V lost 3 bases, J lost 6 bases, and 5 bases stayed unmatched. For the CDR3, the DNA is TGCAGTGCTAGCATAGGGGGCATCAATGAGCAGTTCTTC. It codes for CSASIGGINEQFF.

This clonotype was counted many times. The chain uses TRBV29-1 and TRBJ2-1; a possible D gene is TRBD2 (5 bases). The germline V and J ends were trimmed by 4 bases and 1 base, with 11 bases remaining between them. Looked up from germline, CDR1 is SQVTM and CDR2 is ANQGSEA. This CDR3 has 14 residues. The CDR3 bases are TGCAGCGTTGTTGGGCGGAGGTCCTACAATGAGCAGTTCTTC. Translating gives CSVVGRRSYNEQFF.

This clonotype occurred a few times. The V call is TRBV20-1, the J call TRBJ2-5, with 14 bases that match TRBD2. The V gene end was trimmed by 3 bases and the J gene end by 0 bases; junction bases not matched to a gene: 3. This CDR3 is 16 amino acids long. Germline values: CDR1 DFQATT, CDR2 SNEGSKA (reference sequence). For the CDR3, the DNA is TGCAGTGCTAGGAGACTAGCGGGAGGGTACCAAGAGACCCAGTACTTC. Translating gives CSARRLAGGYQETQYF.

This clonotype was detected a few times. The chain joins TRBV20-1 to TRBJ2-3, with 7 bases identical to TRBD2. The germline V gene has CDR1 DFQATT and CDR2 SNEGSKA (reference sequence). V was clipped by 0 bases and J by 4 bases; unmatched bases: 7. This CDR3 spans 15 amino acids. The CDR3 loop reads CSARDGAGPSDTQYF. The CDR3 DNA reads TGCAGTGCTAGAGATGGAGCGGGACCCTCAGATACGCAGTATTTT.

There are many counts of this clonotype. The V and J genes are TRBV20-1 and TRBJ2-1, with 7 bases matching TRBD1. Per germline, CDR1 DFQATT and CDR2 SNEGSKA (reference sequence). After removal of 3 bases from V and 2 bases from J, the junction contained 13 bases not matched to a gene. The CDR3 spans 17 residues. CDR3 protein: CSARRAGGRGAYNEQFF. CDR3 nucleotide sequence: TGCAGTGCTAGGCGGGCAGGGGGACGCGGTGCCTACAATGAGCAGTTCTTC.

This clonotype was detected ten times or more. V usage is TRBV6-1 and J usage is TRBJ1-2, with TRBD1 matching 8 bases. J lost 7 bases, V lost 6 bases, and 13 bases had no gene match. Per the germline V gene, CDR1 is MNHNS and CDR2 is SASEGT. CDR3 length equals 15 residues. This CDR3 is CASSRQGLLITGYTF. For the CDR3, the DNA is TGTGCCAGCAGCAGACAGGGGCTGTTGATCACTGGCTACACCTTC.

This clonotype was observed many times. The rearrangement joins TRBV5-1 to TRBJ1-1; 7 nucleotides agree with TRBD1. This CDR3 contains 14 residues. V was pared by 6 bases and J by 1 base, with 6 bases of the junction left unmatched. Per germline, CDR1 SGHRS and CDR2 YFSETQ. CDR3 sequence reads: CASIRDSKNTEAFF. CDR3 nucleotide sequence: TGCGCCAGCATCAGGGACAGCAAGAACACTGAAGCTTTCTTT.